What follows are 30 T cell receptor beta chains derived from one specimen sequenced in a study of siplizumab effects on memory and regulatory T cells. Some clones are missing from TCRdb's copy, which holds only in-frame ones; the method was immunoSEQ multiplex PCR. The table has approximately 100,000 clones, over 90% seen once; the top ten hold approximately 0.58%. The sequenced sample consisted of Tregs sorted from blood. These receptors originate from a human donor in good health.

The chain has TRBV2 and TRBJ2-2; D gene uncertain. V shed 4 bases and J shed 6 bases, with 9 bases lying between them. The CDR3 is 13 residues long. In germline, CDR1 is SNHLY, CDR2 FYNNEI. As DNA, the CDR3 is TGTGCCAGCAGTGGGAGACCTTCCGGGGAGCTGTTTTTT. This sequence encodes CASSGRPSGELFF. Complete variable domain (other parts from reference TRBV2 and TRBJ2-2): EPEVTQTPSHQVTQMGQEVILRCVPISNHLYFYWYRQILGQKVEFLVSFYNNEISEKSEIFDDQFSVERPDGSNFTLKIRSTKLEDSAMYFCASSGRPSGELFFGEGSRLTVL.

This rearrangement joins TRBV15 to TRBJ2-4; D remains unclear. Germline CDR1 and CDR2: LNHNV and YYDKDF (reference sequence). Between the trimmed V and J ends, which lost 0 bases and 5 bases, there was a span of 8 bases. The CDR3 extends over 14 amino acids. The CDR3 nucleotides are TGTGCCACCAGCAGAGATCTGGCCGAAAACATTCAGTACTTC. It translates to CATSRDLAENIQYF.

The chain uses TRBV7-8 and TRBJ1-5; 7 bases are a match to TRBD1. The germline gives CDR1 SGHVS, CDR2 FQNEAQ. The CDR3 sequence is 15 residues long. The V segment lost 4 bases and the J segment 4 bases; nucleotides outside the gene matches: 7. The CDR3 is CASSSTGSLNQPQHF. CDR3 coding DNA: TGTGCCAGCAGCTCGACAGGGTCCCTAAATCAGCCCCAGCATTTT.

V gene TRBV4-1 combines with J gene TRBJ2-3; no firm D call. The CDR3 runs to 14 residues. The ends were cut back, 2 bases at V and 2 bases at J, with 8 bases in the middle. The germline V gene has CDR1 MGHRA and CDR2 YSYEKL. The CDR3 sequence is CASSQPGLTDTQYF. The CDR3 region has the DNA TGCGCCAGCAGCCAACCGGGCCTCACAGATACGCAGTATTTT.

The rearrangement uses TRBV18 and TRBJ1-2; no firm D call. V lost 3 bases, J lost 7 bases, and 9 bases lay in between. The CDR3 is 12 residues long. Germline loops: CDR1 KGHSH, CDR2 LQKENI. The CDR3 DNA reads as TGTGCCAGCTCACCGTCGGGTTCTGGCTACACCTTC. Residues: CASSPSGSGYTF.

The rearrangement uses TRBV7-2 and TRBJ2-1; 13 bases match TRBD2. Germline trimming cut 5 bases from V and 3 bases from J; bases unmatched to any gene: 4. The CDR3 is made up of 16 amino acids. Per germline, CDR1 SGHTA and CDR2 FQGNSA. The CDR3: CASSPLAGGLYNEQFF. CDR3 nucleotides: TGTGCCAGCAGCCCACTAGCGGGGGGGCTCTACAATGAGCAGTTCTTC.

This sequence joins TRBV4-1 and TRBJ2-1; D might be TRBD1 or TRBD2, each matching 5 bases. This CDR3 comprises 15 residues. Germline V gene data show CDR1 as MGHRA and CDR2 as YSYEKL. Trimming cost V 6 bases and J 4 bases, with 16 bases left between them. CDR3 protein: CASSDGTTVYNEQFF. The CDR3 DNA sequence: TGCGCCAGCAGTGACGGGACCACCGTTTACAATGAGCAGTTCTTC.

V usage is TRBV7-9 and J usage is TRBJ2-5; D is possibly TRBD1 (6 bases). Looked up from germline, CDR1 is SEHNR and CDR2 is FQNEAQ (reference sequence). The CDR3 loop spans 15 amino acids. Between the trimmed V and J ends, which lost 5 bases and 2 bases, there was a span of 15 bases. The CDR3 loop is CASSGVQGKQETQYF. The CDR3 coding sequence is TGTGCCAGCAGCGGAGTCCAGGGGAAACAAGAGACCCAGTACTTC.

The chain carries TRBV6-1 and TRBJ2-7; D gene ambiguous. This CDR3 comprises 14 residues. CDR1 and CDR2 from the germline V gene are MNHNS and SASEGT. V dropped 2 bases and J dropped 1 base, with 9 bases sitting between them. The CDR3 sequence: CASSERWGSYEQYF. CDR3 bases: TGTGCCAGCAGTGAAAGATGGGGATCCTACGAGCAGTACTTC.

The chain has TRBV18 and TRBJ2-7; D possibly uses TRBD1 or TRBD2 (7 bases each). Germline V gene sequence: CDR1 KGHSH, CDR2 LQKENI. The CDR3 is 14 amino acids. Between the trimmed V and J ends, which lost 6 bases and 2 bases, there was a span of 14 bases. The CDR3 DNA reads TGTGCCAGCTCCTCCAGGGGGGGCCCCTACGAGCAGTACTTC. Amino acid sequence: CASSSRGGPYEQYF.

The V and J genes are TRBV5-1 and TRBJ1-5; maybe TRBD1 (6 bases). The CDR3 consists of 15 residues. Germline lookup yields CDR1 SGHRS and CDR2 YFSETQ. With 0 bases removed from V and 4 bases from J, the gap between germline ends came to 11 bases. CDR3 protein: CASSLDTGMNQPQHF. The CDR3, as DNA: TGCGCCAGCAGCTTGGACACAGGGATGAATCAGCCCCAGCATTTT.

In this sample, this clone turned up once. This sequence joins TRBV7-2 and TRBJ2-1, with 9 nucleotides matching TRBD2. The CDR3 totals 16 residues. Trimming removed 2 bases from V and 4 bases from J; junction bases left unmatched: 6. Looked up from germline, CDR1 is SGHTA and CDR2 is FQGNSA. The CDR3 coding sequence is TGTGCCAGCAGCTTACTGCTAGCGGGGCCATACAATGAGCAGTTCTTC. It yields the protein CASSLLLAGPYNEQFF.

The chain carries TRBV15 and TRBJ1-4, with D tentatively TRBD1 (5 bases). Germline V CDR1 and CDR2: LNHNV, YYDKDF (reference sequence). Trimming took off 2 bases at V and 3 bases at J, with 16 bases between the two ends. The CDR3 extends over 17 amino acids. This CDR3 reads CATSRRAGITANEKLFF. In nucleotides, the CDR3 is TGTGCCACCAGCAGAAGGGCAGGGATTACAGCTAATGAAAAACTGTTTTTT.

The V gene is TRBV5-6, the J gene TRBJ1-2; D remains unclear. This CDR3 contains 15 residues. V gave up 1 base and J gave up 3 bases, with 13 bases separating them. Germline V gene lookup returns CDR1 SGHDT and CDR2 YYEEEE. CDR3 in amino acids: CASSLLGNADYGYTF. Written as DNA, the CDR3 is TGTGCCAGCAGCTTGTTGGGGAACGCGGACTATGGCTACACCTTC.

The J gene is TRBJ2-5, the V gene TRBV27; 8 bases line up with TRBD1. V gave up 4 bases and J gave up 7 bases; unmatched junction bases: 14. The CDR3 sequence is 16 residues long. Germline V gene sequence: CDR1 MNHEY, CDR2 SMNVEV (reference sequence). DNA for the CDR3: TGTGCCAGCAGTTCCTCCTGGACAGGGTTGGAGAGGACCCAGTACTTC. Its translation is CASSSSWTGLERTQYF.

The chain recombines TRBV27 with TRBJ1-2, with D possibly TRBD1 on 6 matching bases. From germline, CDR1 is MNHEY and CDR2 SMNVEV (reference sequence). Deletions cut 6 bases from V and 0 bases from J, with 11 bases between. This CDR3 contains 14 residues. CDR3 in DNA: TGTGCCAGCAGCGGACAGTTTGCTAACTATGGCTACACCTTC. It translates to CASSGQFANYGYTF.

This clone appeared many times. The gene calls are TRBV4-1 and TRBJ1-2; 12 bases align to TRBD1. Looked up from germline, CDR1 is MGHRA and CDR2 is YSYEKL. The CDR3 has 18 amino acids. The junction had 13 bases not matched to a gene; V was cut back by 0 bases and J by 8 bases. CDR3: CASSQDGWGQGAPRGYTF. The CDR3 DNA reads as TGCGCCAGCAGCCAAGATGGGTGGGGACAGGGGGCGCCGCGGGGCTACACCTTC.

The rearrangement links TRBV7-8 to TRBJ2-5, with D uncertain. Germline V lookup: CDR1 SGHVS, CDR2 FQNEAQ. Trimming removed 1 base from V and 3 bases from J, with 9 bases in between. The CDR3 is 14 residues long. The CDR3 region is CASSLGWPEETQYF. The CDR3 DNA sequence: TGTGCCAGCAGCTTAGGGTGGCCAGAAGAGACCCAGTACTTC.

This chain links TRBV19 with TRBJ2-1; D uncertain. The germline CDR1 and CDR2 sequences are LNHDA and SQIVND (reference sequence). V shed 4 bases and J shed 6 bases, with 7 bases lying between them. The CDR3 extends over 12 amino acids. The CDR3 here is CASSRLVNEQFF. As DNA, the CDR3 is TGTGCCAGTAGTAGGCTAGTCAATGAGCAGTTCTTC.

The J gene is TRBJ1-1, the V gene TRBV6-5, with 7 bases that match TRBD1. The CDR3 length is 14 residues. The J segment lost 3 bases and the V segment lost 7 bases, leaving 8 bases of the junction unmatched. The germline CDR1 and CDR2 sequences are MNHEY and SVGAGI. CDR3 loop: CASIHRGSDTEAFF. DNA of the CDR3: TGTGCCAGCATCCACAGGGGTTCGGACACTGAAGCTTTCTTT.

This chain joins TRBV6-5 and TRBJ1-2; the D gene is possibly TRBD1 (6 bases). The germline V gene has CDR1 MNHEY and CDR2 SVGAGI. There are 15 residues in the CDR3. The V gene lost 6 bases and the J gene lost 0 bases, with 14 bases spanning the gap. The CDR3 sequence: CASRRMRGANYGYTF. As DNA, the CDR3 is TGTGCCAGCAGGAGAATGAGGGGGGCTAACTATGGCTACACCTTC.

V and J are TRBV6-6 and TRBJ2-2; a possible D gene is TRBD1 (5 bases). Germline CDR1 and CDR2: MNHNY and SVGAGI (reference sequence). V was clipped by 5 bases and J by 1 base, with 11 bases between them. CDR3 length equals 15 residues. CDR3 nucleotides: TGTGCCAGCAGTAGACAGCGACAGAACACCGGGGAGCTGTTTTTT. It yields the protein CASSRQRQNTGELFF.

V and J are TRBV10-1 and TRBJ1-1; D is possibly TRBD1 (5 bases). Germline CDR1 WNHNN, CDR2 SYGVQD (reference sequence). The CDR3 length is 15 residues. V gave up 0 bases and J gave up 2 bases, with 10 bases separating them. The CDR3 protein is CASSESRGLNTEAFF. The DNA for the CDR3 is TGCGCCAGCAGTGAGTCCCGGGGCTTAAACACTGAAGCTTTCTTT.

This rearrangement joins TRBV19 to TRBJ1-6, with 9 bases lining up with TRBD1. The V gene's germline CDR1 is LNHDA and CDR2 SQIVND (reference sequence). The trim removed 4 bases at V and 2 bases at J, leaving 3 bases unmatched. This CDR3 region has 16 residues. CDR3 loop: CASSTGQGAYNSPLHF. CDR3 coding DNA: TGTGCCAGTAGTACGGGACAGGGCGCCTATAATTCACCCCTCCACTTT. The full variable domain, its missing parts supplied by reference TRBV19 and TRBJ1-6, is DGGITQSPKYLFRKEGQNVTLSCEQNLNHDAMYWYRQDPGQGLRLIYYSQIVNDFQKGDIAEGYSVSREKKESFPLTVTSAQKNPTAFYLCASSTGQGAYNSPLHFGNGTRLTVT.

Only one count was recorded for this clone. The CDR3 loop is CASSRQGWGYGYTF. CDR3 DNA sequence: TGTGCCAGCAGCCGACAGGGTTGGGGCTATGGCTACACCTTC. The V call is TRBV6-5, the J call TRBJ1-2; the match to TRBD1 covers 7 bases. The CDR3 spans 14 residues. After removal of 6 bases from V and 4 bases from J, the junction contained 8 bases not matched to a gene. Germline V gives CDR1 MNHEY, CDR2 SVGAGI.

The CDR3: CASSWTSGGADTQYF. The CDR3 DNA reads as TGTGCCAGCAGCTGGACTAGCGGGGGGGCCGATACGCAGTATTTT. The rearrangement uses TRBV5-4 and TRBJ2-3, with 15 bases identical to TRBD2. Germline values: CDR1 SGHNT, CDR2 YYREEE (reference sequence). V lost 3 bases to trimming and J lost 6 bases; unmatched junction nucleotides: 2. The CDR3 consists of 15 residues.

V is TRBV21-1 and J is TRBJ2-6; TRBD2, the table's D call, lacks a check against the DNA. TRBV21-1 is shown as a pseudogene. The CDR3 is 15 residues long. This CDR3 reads CASSRRFSGANVLTF. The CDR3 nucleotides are TGTGCCAGCAGCCGGCGGTTCTCTGGGGCCAACGTCCTGACTTTC.

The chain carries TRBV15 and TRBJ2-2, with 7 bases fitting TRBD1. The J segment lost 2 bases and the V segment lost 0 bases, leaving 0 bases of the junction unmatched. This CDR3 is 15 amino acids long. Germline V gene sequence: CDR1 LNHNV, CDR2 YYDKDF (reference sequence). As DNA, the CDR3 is TGTGCCACCAGCAGAGAAGGGGGCAACACCGGGGAGCTGTTTTTT. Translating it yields CATSREGGNTGELFF.

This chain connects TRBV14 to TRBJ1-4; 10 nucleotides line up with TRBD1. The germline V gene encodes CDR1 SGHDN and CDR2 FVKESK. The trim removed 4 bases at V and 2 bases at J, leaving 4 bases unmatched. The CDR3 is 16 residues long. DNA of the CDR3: TGTGCCAGCAGCCGTGACAGGGGGCTCACTAATGAAAAACTGTTTTTT. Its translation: CASSRDRGLTNEKLFF.

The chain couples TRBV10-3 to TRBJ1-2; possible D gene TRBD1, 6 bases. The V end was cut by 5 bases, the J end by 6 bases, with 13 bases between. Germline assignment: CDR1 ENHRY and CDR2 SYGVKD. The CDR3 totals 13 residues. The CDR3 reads CAISREQGHGYTF. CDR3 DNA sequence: TGTGCCATCAGTCGGGAACAGGGCCATGGCTACACCTTC.